The 29 T cell receptor beta chains in this list originate from one sample, sequenced in a study of naive and memory T cell subsets. The beta constant-region primer was an equimolar mix of two oligonucleotides covering TRBC1 and TRBC2. TCRdb redid the calling of the UMI-ligation and nested PCR reads with MiXCR, one entry per CDR3 protein. The sample records some 150,000 distinct CDR3 sequences, over 15% being singletons. The sequencing input was naive CD4+ T cells from blood. Every receptor here comes from a human donor in good health.

This clonotype showed up many times. The chain joins TRBV4-3 to TRBJ2-4, with unresolved D. V lost 0 bases to trimming and J lost 0 bases, with 12 bases between them. The germline V gene encodes CDR1 LGHNA and CDR2 YSLEER. This CDR3 has 17 amino acids. The CDR3 DNA follows: TGCGCCAGCAGCCAAGAACCCGTCCCGTTAGCCAAAAACATTCAGTACTTC. Residues: CASSQEPVPLAKNIQYF.

This chain joins TRBV7-9 and TRBJ2-3; maybe TRBD2 (5 bases). Germline V lookup: CDR1 SEHNR, CDR2 FQNEAQ (reference sequence). Deletions cut 1 base from V and 3 bases from J, with 11 bases between. The length of the CDR3 is 15 residues. In DNA, the CDR3 is TGTGCCAGCAGCTTAGGATCCGGGAAGACAGATACGCAGTATTTT. Amino acids: CASSLGSGKTDTQYF.

This chain uses TRBV18 with TRBJ2-7; 8 nucleotides agree with TRBD2. The V and J ends lost 5 bases and 3 bases, in that order; junction bases with no gene match: 6. The CDR3 has 14 residues. In germline, CDR1 is KGHSH, CDR2 LQKENI. The CDR3 region has the DNA TGTGCCAGCTCAGTAGCGGGAATATACTACGAGCAGTACTTC. Protein sequence: CASSVAGIYYEQYF.

The chain links TRBV6-6 to TRBJ1-4; D remains unclear. The CDR3 is 18 amino acids. Trimming took off 5 bases at V and 3 bases at J, with 22 bases between the two ends. The V gene's germline CDR1 is MNHNY and CDR2 SVGAGI (reference sequence). CDR3 in DNA: TGTGCCAGCAGTACCCTTCTAAGTGTGGTTGGTTCTAATGAAAAACTGTTTTTT. Protein: CASSTLLSVVGSNEKLFF.

The chain carries TRBV7-7 and TRBJ2-5; 9 bases are shared with TRBD2. The CDR3 sequence is 16 residues long. The trim removed 2 bases at V and 5 bases at J, leaving 9 bases unmatched. The germline V gene has CDR1 SSHAT and CDR2 FNYEAQ (reference sequence). The CDR3 loop reads CASSLKLAGLGETQYF. CDR3 sequence (DNA): TGTGCCAGCAGCTTAAAACTAGCGGGTCTGGGGGAGACCCAGTACTTC. Drawing the rest from reference TRBV7-7 and TRBJ2-5, the complete variable domain is GAGVSQSPRYKVTKRGQDVTLRCDPISSHATLYWYQQALGQGPEFLTYFNYEAQPDKSGLPSDRFSAERPEGSISTLTIQRTEQRDSAMYRCASSLKLAGLGETQYFGPGTRLLVL.

This clonotype was seen a handful of times. The rearrangement joins TRBV11-3 to TRBJ2-7; a possible D gene is TRBD1 (9 bases). CDR1 SGHNT and CDR2 YENEEA come from the germline V gene. The ends were cut back, 5 bases at V and 7 bases at J, with 21 bases in the middle. CDR3 length equals 15 residues. CDR3 residues: CASSPGGSGTGEQYF. The CDR3, as DNA: TGTGCCAGCAGCCCGGGGGGTAGCGGGACAGGGGAGCAGTACTTC.

This clonotype was counted between two and nine times. The rearrangement uses TRBV30 and TRBJ1-2, with D hard to call. CDR3 length equals 12 residues. The germline V gene has CDR1 GTSNPN and CDR2 SVGIG (reference sequence). Deletions cut 2 bases from V and 6 bases from J, with 10 bases between. The CDR3 DNA reads as TGTGCCTGGAGTTATGAACCACATGGCTACACCTTC. Encoded protein: CAWSYEPHGYTF.

This clonotype was found many times. V is TRBV5-1 and J is TRBJ2-6; 8 bases are shared with TRBD2. The germline CDR1 and CDR2 sequences are SGHRS and YFSETQ. The CDR3 contains 18 residues. V lost 2 bases to trimming and J lost 0 bases; unmatched junction nucleotides: 7. CDR3 nucleotide sequence: TGCGCCAGCAGCTTCCGGGAGGGCCTTATCTCTGGGGCCAACGTCCTGACTTTC. It yields the protein CASSFREGLISGANVLTF.

The chain recombines TRBV7-2 with TRBJ2-7; 7 nucleotides line up with TRBD2. J gave up 4 bases and V 5 bases, and 11 bases lay outside the gene matches. This CDR3 has 15 residues. The V gene's germline CDR1 is SGHTA and CDR2 FQGNSA. The CDR3 loop reads CASSATANGRYEQYF. CDR3 DNA: TGTGCCAGCAGCGCCACCGCTAACGGGAGGTACGAGCAGTACTTC.

The chain recombines TRBV12-3 or TRBV12-4 with TRBJ2-7; 8 bases are shared with TRBD1. After removal of 8 bases from V and 2 bases from J, the junction contained 5 bases not matched to a gene. CDR3 length: 13 amino acids. The CDR3 reads CASLGQGPYEQYF. The CDR3 coding sequence is TGTGCCAGCCTTGGACAGGGCCCCTACGAGCAGTACTTC.

The chain employs TRBV20-1 and TRBJ2-2, with TRBD1 matching 10 bases. With V trimmed by 4 bases and J by 3 bases, 5 bases remained unmatched. The CDR3 length is 15 residues. Germline V gene lookup returns CDR1 DFQATT and CDR2 SNEGSKA (reference sequence). CDR3 bases: TGCAGTGCTACAACCGGGACAGGGGACACCGGGGAGCTGTTTTTT. Its translation is CSATTGTGDTGELFF.

As regards this clonotype: One end of the junction is discordant with germline, which a read error may explain. The V gene is TRBV10-3, the J gene TRBJ2-7; 13 nucleotides align to TRBD2. The CDR3 covers 13 residues. Germline V lookup: CDR1 ENHRY, CDR2 SYGVKD. In DNA, the CDR3 is TGTGCCATCGGGGGACTAGCGGGATACGAGCGGTACTTC. Translation: CAIGGLAGYERYF.

The chain links TRBV20-1 to TRBJ1-5; D is undetermined. This CDR3 has 15 residues. Germline CDR1 reads DFQATT; CDR2 reads SNEGSKA (reference sequence). The V and J ends lost 4 bases and 2 bases respectively, with 15 bases between them. CDR3: CSAKSGVRRNQPQHF. For the CDR3, the DNA is TGCAGTGCTAAATCCGGGGTGAGGCGCAATCAGCCCCAGCATTTT.

J is TRBJ2-7 and V is TRBV30, with D unresolved. Germline V gives CDR1 GTSNPN, CDR2 SVGIG (reference sequence). This CDR3 region has 11 residues. The V end was cut by 3 bases, the J end by 6 bases, with 9 bases between. The CDR3 sequence is CAWSPLGEQYF. The DNA for the CDR3 is TGTGCCTGGAGCCCCCTCGGCGAGCAGTACTTC.

At least ten counts were recorded for this clonotype. The rearrangement joins TRBV19 to TRBJ2-7; D uncertain. V was cut by 4 bases and J by 4 bases, with 14 bases left in between. The germline gives CDR1 LNHDA, CDR2 SQIVND (reference sequence). This CDR3 is built from 14 residues. The CDR3 sequence: CASSNPQVGYEQYF. In nucleotides, the CDR3 is TGTGCCAGTAGTAATCCTCAGGTCGGGTACGAGCAGTACTTC.

This chain joins TRBV5-6 and TRBJ2-7; TRBD2 agrees at 12 bases. The length of the CDR3 is 15 residues. V was clipped by 4 bases and J by 5 bases; unmatched bases: 7. CDR1 and CDR2 from the germline V gene are SGHDT and YYEEEE. As DNA, the CDR3 is TGTGCCAGCAGCGAAGTACTAGCGGGAGGCCACGAGCAGTACTTC. Protein: CASSEVLAGGHEQYF. The whole variable domain, remainder taken from reference TRBV5-6 and TRBJ2-7, is DAGVTQSPTHLIKTRGQQVTLRCSPKSGHDTVSWYQQALGQGPQFIFQYYEEEERQRGNFPDRFSGHQFPNYSSELNVNALLLGDSALYLCASSEVLAGGHEQYFGPGTRLTVT.

This clonotype was observed a handful of times. V usage is TRBV5-6 and J usage is TRBJ2-3; TRBD2 matches at 7 bases. CDR1 and CDR2 from the germline V gene are SGHDT and YYEEEE. Germline trimming cut 0 bases from V and 5 bases from J; bases unmatched to any gene: 6. The CDR3 contains 15 residues. Here the CDR3 reads CASSLVRERVDTQYF. In DNA, the CDR3 is TGTGCCAGCAGCTTGGTGCGGGAGCGTGTAGATACGCAGTATTTT.

This clonotype has more than one count but fewer than ten. CDR3 protein: CAISQRTVYEQYF. The CDR3 DNA is TGTGCCATCAGTCAGAGAACGGTCTACGAGCAGTACTTC. The chain recombines TRBV10-3 with TRBJ2-7; D gene unclear. The V end lost 5 bases, the J end lost 3 bases, and 11 bases lay between the germline ends. Per the germline V gene, CDR1 is ENHRY and CDR2 is SYGVKD. The length of the CDR3 is 13 residues.

This clonotype was picked up many times. This chain connects TRBV19 to TRBJ2-1, with 7 nucleotides matching TRBD1. In germline, CDR1 is LNHDA, CDR2 SQIVND (reference sequence). The CDR3 consists of 16 residues. V lost 3 bases and J lost 7; bases outside the gene matches: 12. CDR3 in DNA: TGTGCCAGTAGTATCGAGGGGGCTTTAGCGCGGAATGAGCAGTTCTTC. This encodes CASSIEGALARNEQFF.

CDR3 loop: CATRSPGTSGYEQYF. CDR3 bases: TGTGCCACACGGAGCCCCGGGACTAGCGGCTACGAGCAGTACTTC. The chain carries TRBV15 and TRBJ2-7; TRBD2 matches at 11 bases. After removal of 9 bases from V and 3 bases from J, the junction contained 10 bases not matched to a gene. CDR1 is LNHNV and CDR2 is YYDKDF in the germline V gene (reference sequence). CDR3 length equals 15 residues.

This clonotype was counted between two and nine times. This chain links TRBV20-1 with TRBJ2-3, with 9 positions matching TRBD1. Per germline, CDR1 DFQATT and CDR2 SNEGSKA (reference sequence). CDR3 length: 11 amino acids. J gave up 14 bases and V 7 bases, and 10 bases lay outside the gene matches. The CDR3 region is CSVRAGTGWYF. As DNA, the CDR3 is TGCAGTGTCAGGGCCGGGACAGGGTGGTATTTT.

A few counts support this clonotype. The genes are TRBV29-1 and TRBJ2-1; D may be TRBD1 (5 bases). This CDR3 spans 15 amino acids. Germline V CDR1 and CDR2: SQVTM, ANQGSEA. V was cut by 8 bases and J by 0 bases, with 17 bases left in between. The CDR3 loop is CSNIGQDNSYNEQFF. CDR3 sequence (DNA): TGCAGCAACATCGGGCAGGACAACTCCTACAATGAGCAGTTCTTC.

This rearrangement joins TRBV7-2 to TRBJ2-7; TRBD2 aligns across 9 bases. With V trimmed by 0 bases and J by 2 bases, 5 bases remained unmatched. This CDR3 has 16 residues. Germline V lookup: CDR1 SGHTA, CDR2 FQGNSA. The CDR3: CASSLAASGKAYEQYF. For the CDR3, the DNA is TGTGCCAGCAGCTTAGCGGCTAGCGGGAAAGCCTACGAGCAGTACTTC.

This sequence joins TRBV3-1 and TRBJ2-7, with TRBD2 identical over 7 bases. The V segment lost 3 bases and the J segment 2 bases; nucleotides outside the gene matches: 4. This CDR3 contains 14 residues. Germline CDR1 and CDR2: LGHDT and YNNKEL (reference sequence). The CDR3 region is CASSQSGATYEQYF. The CDR3 bases are TGTGCCAGCAGCCAGAGCGGGGCAACCTACGAGCAGTACTTC.

V and J are TRBV7-9 and TRBJ2-1; TRBD1 matches 7 bases. Germline CDR1 SEHNR, CDR2 FQNEAQ (reference sequence). The CDR3 is 14 residues long. J was trimmed by 4 bases and V by 3 bases; bases with no gene match: 3. DNA of the CDR3: TGTGCCAGCAGCTTCCCGGGACAGTACAATGAGCAGTTCTTC. It specifies CASSFPGQYNEQFF.

This clonotype came up a few times. CDR3 DNA sequence: TGTGCCAGCAGCATAACTAGCGGGAGGGCCGCTGGGGCCAACGTCCTGACTTTC. It yields the protein CASSITSGRAAGANVLTF. J is TRBJ2-6 and V is TRBV4-2, with 13 bases that match TRBD2. After removal of 5 bases from V and 2 bases from J, the junction contained 6 bases not matched to a gene. This CDR3 is built from 18 residues. Germline CDR1 and CDR2: LGHNA and YNFKEQ.

V is TRBV15 and J is TRBJ2-2; D is perhaps TRBD2 (6 bases). The CDR3 consists of 16 residues. In germline, CDR1 is LNHNV, CDR2 YYDKDF (reference sequence). Trimming took off 1 base at V and 4 bases at J, with 13 bases between the two ends. CDR3 sequence: CATSRVRGGGTGELFF. The CDR3 DNA follows: TGTGCCACCAGCAGAGTAAGGGGAGGAGGCACCGGGGAGCTGTTTTTT.

This clonotype was detected only a few times. The CDR3 region is CASSQVSPDTEAFF. As DNA, the CDR3 is TGTGCCAGCAGCCAAGTTAGTCCAGACACTGAAGCTTTCTTT. The chain is built from TRBV3-1 and TRBJ1-1; D ambiguous. Deletions cut 1 base from V and 3 bases from J, with 9 bases between. This CDR3 is 14 amino acids long. Germline CDR1 is LGHDT and CDR2 is YNNKEL (reference sequence).

This clonotype was detected a few times. V gene TRBV2 combines with J gene TRBJ2-7; 10 nucleotides agree with TRBD2. The V gene end was trimmed by 7 bases and the J gene end by 0 bases; junction bases not matched to a gene: 6. Germline CDR1 reads SNHLY; CDR2 reads FYNNEI. The CDR3 length is 15 residues. The chain's CDR3 is CASKALAGASYEQYF. Written as DNA, the CDR3 is TGTGCCAGCAAGGCGCTAGCGGGAGCCTCCTACGAGCAGTACTTC.